This is a list of T cell receptor beta chains from one sample in a study of CXCR3-negative and CXCR3-positive naive CD8 T cells. TCRdb re-called the 5' RACE reads and gives one entry per CDR3 protein, without DNA. The listing contains 100,000 to 150,000 distinct CDR3 sequences. The specimen sequenced was naive CXCR3- CD8+ T cells from blood. The receptors stem from a human donor in good health. Some clones in this sample may be carry-over from other donors' samples. Each CDR3 is given with its conserved first and last residue.

CDR3 protein,V gene,J gene
CASGPSSGTGYNEQFF,TRBV12-5,TRBJ2-1
CASSQPGLARELFF,TRBV3-1,TRBJ2-2
CASSLVAGFQETQYF,TRBV5-6,TRBJ2-5
CSGGLAGDEQFF,TRBV29-1,TRBJ2-1
CSARDWLGTYTDTQYF,TRBV20-1,TRBJ2-3
CASSFLAGGYNEQFF,TRBV11-2,TRBJ2-1
CASSLYPGDWNQPQHF,TRBV5-4,TRBJ1-5
CASSRGALSYEQYF,TRBV27,TRBJ2-7
CASSGPEVPYEQYF,TRBV7-9,TRBJ2-7
CASSPTGITYGYTF,TRBV27,TRBJ1-2
CASSWTRRPNSPLHF,TRBV28,TRBJ1-6
CASSLATGSGELFF,TRBV7-3,TRBJ2-2
CASSFWGGSGETQYF,TRBV7-3,TRBJ2-7
CASSTISGGLADTQYF,TRBV12-3/TRBV12-4,TRBJ2-3
CSAPGGNEQFF,TRBV29-1,TRBJ2-1
CSARDGGLGPQFF,TRBV20-1,TRBJ2-1
CASSEGASASTDTQYF,TRBV2,TRBJ2-3
CASKLAGDAETQYF,TRBV6-6,TRBJ2-5
CASSPQDRGTEAFF,TRBV7-2,TRBJ1-1
CASSLKGFLPRGFQETQYF,TRBV4-3,TRBJ2-5
CSVETPQGYEQYF,TRBV29-1,TRBJ2-7
CASSLDVGGNSPLHF,TRBV5-6,TRBJ1-6
CASSQVGGQFF,TRBV3-1,TRBJ2-1
CASSYLETSGGARRWYF,TRBV6-2/TRBV6-3,TRBJ2-4
CASSYEKGAFNEQFF,TRBV6-6,TRBJ2-1
CASSQTGANYNEQFF,TRBV27,TRBJ2-1
CSARDGQMVETQYF,TRBV20-1,TRBJ2-5
CASSILHSTDTQYF,TRBV28,TRBJ2-3
CASSLLGSNEQFF,TRBV5-1,TRBJ2-1
CASRAGTSGGAGEQYF,TRBV28,TRBJ2-7
CASTNMGLPLPGEQYF,TRBV5-4,TRBJ2-7
CASRVGVEQFF,TRBV28,TRBJ2-1
CASSFGNRGQDYGYTF,TRBV12-3/TRBV12-4,TRBJ1-2
CASSPPGGQETQYF,TRBV4-1,TRBJ2-5
CASSPDSNDEQFF,TRBV7-9,TRBJ2-1
CAISTPGLAGEGAYNEQFF,TRBV10-3,TRBJ2-1
CASSLAPGTGGLGDTQYF,TRBV7-9,TRBJ2-3
CASSDGGGTDTQYF,TRBV6-4,TRBJ2-3
CASSSSGGQETQYF,TRBV12-3/TRBV12-4,TRBJ2-5
CASSVDIDEQFF,TRBV2,TRBJ2-1
CASSLDFRGAGELFF,TRBV11-2,TRBJ2-2
CASSQDVPGKEQFF,TRBV4-3,TRBJ2-1